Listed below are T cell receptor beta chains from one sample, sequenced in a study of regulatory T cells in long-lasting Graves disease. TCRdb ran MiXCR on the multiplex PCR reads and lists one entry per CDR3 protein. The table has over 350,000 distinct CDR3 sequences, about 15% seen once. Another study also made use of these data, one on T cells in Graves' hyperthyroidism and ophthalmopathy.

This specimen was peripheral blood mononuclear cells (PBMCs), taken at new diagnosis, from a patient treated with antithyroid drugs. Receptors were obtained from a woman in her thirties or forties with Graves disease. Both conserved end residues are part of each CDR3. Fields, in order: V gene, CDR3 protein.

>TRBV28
CASSFPADRGDTGELFF
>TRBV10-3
CAISGLAGEGETQYF
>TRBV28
CASSPSRSSYEQYF
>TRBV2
CASSDRGLAGASYEQYF
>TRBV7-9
CASSLARGQNYEQYF
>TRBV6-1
CASSNKAGTSGGYEQYF
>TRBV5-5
CASSYGTVSNYGYTF
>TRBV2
CASSETGWAGELFF
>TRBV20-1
CSALGGAGGAYNEQFF
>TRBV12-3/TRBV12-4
CASSLGGNEQETQYF
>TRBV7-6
CASSPRTGHGELFF
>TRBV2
CASTQFGVPQLMNTEAFF
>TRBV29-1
CSVEDSTNTGELFF